This entry lists 18 T cell receptor beta chains sequenced from one sample in a study of CD8 T cells in Susac syndrome. Random hexamers were used to reverse transcribe an amount of roughly 0.5 to 1 ug RNA. A single record per CDR3 protein comes from TCRdb applying MiXCR to the immunoSEQ multiplex PCR reads. Among about 53,000 distinct CDR3 sequences listed, 95% were seen once. Sequencing was carried out using CD8+ T cells from PBMCs. These receptor sequences come from a human donor with Susac syndrome.

This clonotype was recorded once. The chain employs TRBV5-1 and TRBJ2-1, with 9 nucleotides matching TRBD2. The V gene end was trimmed by 3 bases and the J gene end by 0 bases; junction bases not matched to a gene: 10. Germline values: CDR1 SGHRS, CDR2 YFSETQ. There are 18 residues in the CDR3. The CDR3 spells CASSSRGLAGTSYNEQFF. CDR3 sequence (DNA): TGCGCCAGCAGCTCCCGGGGGCTAGCGGGAACCTCCTACAATGAGCAGTTCTTC.

This chain connects TRBV5-6 to TRBJ2-7; TRBD2 might be the D (6 bases). V shed 4 bases and J shed 4 bases, with 12 bases lying between them. This CDR3 comprises 13 residues. Germline-derived CDR1 and CDR2 are SGHDT and YYEEEE. CDR3 sequence reads: CASSGGTGYEQYF. DNA for the CDR3: TGTGCCAGCAGCGGGGGGACTGGATACGAGCAGTACTTC.

The CDR3 DNA follows: TGTGCCAGCAGATTAGCGGGGGGGCCGACAGATACGCAGTATTTT. Encoded protein: CASRLAGGPTDTQYF. V usage is TRBV9 and J usage is TRBJ2-3; TRBD2 matches 11 bases. The CDR3 is 15 residues long. The germline gives CDR1 SGDLS, CDR2 YYNGEE. Trimming cost V 5 bases and J 3 bases; bases outside gene matches: 5.

CDR3 sequence (DNA): TGCAGCGTATCGGGACCCCCATTGGAGACCCAGTACTTC. This gives the protein CSVSGPPLETQYF. V and J are TRBV29-1 and TRBJ2-5; perhaps D is TRBD1 or TRBD2 (5 bases each). The CDR3 sequence is 13 residues long. Between the trimmed V and J ends, which lost 6 bases and 5 bases, there was a span of 16 bases. Looked up from germline, CDR1 is SQVTM and CDR2 is ANQGSEA.

The V and J genes are TRBV7-9 and TRBJ2-5; 11 positions match TRBD2. CDR3 size: 16 residues. Trimming took 5 bases from V and 2 from J; bases not matched to a gene: 7. Germline CDR1 is SEHNR and CDR2 is FQNEAQ (reference sequence). This CDR3 is CASSIEIAGGQETQYF. CDR3 nucleotides: TGTGCCAGCAGCATCGAAATAGCGGGGGGGCAAGAGACCCAGTACTTC. Full variable domain (remainder filled in from reference TRBV7-9 and TRBJ2-5): DTGVSQNPRHKITKRGQNVTFRCDPISEHNRLYWYRQTLGQGPEFLTYFQNEAQLEKSRLLSDRFSAERPKGSFSTLEIQRTEQGDSAMYLCASSIEIAGGQETQYFGPGTRLLVL.

J is TRBJ1-6 and V is TRBV15, with D unclear. The CDR3 has 13 amino acids. Germline CDR1 and CDR2: LNHNV and YYDKDF (reference sequence). V was shortened by 3 bases and J by 6 bases, with 6 bases between the two germline ends. CDR3 nucleotides: TGTGCCACCAGCAGTCACTCTAATTCACCCCTCCACTTT. Protein sequence: CATSSHSNSPLHF.

The chain links TRBV7-9 to TRBJ2-4, with 11 bases that match TRBD2. The germline gives CDR1 SEHNR, CDR2 FQNEAQ (reference sequence). The CDR3 has 18 residues. The trim removed 10 bases at V and 1 base at J, leaving 15 bases unmatched. The DNA of the CDR3 is TGTGCCACCGAGGGGACTAGCGGTGTCATCGGGGCCAAAAACATTCAGTACTTC. Amino acids: CATEGTSGVIGAKNIQYF.

The V call is TRBV9, the J call TRBJ1-3; D is possibly TRBD1 (5 bases). There are 20 residues in the CDR3. The germline gives CDR1 SGDLS, CDR2 YYNGEE. The ends were cut back, 4 bases at V and 0 bases at J, with 26 bases in the middle. DNA for the CDR3: TGTGCCAGCAGCTTCCCCATTTCTGAGACAGACTCCACCTCTGGAAACACCATATATTTT. Translating it yields CASSFPISETDSTSGNTIYF.

The genes are TRBV7-9 and TRBJ2-7, with D possibly matching TRBD1 (6 bases). There are 15 residues in the CDR3. The V end was cut by 4 bases, the J end by 3 bases, with 16 bases between. Germline V gene lookup returns CDR1 SEHNR and CDR2 FQNEAQ (reference sequence). In nucleotides, the CDR3 is TGTGCCAGCAGCTCACCCCGGGACATGAACTACGAGCAGTACTTC. It encodes CASSSPRDMNYEQYF.

The CDR3 here is CSARSDSGLNTEAFF. CDR3 DNA: TGCAGTGCTAGATCTGATTCGGGGTTGAACACTGAAGCTTTCTTT. The V gene is TRBV20-1, the J gene TRBJ1-1; D unresolved. Germline V CDR1 and CDR2: DFQATT, SNEGSKA (reference sequence). The CDR3 is 15 residues long. V gave up 2 bases and J gave up 0 bases, with 13 bases separating them.

The chain joins TRBV9 to TRBJ2-5; D might be TRBD1 (6 bases). CDR1 SGDLS and CDR2 YYNGEE come from the germline V gene. Between the trimmed V and J ends, which lost 3 bases and 5 bases, there was a span of 17 bases. The CDR3 has 15 residues. CDR3 nucleotide sequence: TGTGCCAGCAGCGCGGCCGGGACACCGGGCGAGACCCAGTACTTC. Translating it yields CASSAAGTPGETQYF.

This clonotype appeared a single time. V and J are TRBV29-1 and TRBJ1-2; the D is unclear. The V and J ends lost 4 bases and 8 bases respectively, with 14 bases between them. The CDR3 has 12 residues. Germline CDR1 and CDR2: SQVTM and ANQGSEA. This CDR3 reads CSVVSIAGGYTF. In DNA form, the CDR3 reads TGCAGCGTTGTCAGTATAGCGGGCGGCTACACCTTC.

The chain combines TRBV7-2 with TRBJ2-7; 10 bases fit TRBD2. V lost 0 bases to trimming and J lost 6 bases; unmatched junction nucleotides: 8. The CDR3 length is 16 residues. Germline values: CDR1 SGHTA, CDR2 FQGNSA. CDR3 in amino acids: CASSLASLSGGGEQYF. The CDR3 DNA follows: TGTGCCAGCAGCTTAGCCTCCTTGAGCGGGGGGGGCGAGCAGTACTTC.

This chain uses TRBV9 with TRBJ2-2; 12 bases line up with TRBD2. V shed 3 bases, J shed 6 bases, and the junction held 6 bases outside the gene matches. There are 16 residues in the CDR3. CDR1 is SGDLS, CDR2 YYNGEE, per germline. CDR3 sequence reads: CASSDPSSGGAGELFF. The CDR3 region has the DNA TGTGCCAGCAGCGACCCGTCTAGCGGGGGGGCCGGGGAGCTGTTTTTT.

CDR3 DNA sequence: TGTGCCAGCTCACCACTGGGGCAGTTCACAGATACGCAGTATTTT. This gives the protein CASSPLGQFTDTQYF. The rearrangement uses TRBV18 and TRBJ2-3; possibly TRBD1 for D (5 bases). Per germline, CDR1 KGHSH and CDR2 LQKENI. V was pared by 1 base and J by 2 bases, with 10 bases between. The CDR3 has 15 residues.

J is TRBJ1-4 and V is TRBV20-1; D is uncertain. The CDR3 sequence is 13 residues long. The germline V gene has CDR1 DFQATT and CDR2 SNEGSKA (reference sequence). Trimming took 6 bases from V and 9 from J, leaving 17 bases between them. The CDR3 protein is CSASARRTKKLFF. In nucleotides, the CDR3 is TGCAGTGCGAGTGCACGTCGGACGAAAAAACTGTTTTTT.

V and J are TRBV5-1 and TRBJ2-6, with 10 bases matching TRBD1. The V gene end was trimmed by 3 bases and the J gene end by 4 bases; junction bases not matched to a gene: 4. There are 16 residues in the CDR3. Per germline, CDR1 SGHRS and CDR2 YFSETQ. For the CDR3, the DNA is TGCGCCAGCAGCTCGGGGACAGGGGTAGGGGCCAACGTCCTGACTTTC. Translated: CASSSGTGVGANVLTF.

This clonotype has only one observation. The chain employs TRBV29-1 and TRBJ2-7, with 14 bases matching TRBD2. The CDR3 runs 15 residues. Trimming cost V 2 bases and J 3 bases; bases outside gene matches: 3. Germline V CDR1 and CDR2: SQVTM, ANQGSEA. The CDR3 nucleotides read TGCAGCGTTGAATCCGGGACTAGCGGGGGCTACGAGCAGTACTTC. Its translation: CSVESGTSGGYEQYF.